The 21 T cell receptor beta chains reported below all come from one sample, sequenced in a study of T cell responses to AZD1222 COVID-19 vaccine. Generated by immunoSEQ multiplex PCR, the TCRdb table keeps only in-frame clones and is missing some. The profile shows about 85,000 clones, around 86% of them singletons. The sample was peripheral blood, taken on day 0 of AZD1222 vaccination. These receptors all come from an adult in good health.

J is TRBJ2-1 and V is TRBV29-1, with TRBD1 matching over 7 bases. With 3 bases clipped from V and 0 bases from J, the junction kept 5 bases outside the gene matches. Germline V lookup: CDR1 SQVTM, CDR2 ANQGSEA. There are 15 residues in the CDR3. The CDR3 protein is CSVDGDRTSYNEQFF. CDR3 DNA sequence: TGCAGCGTTGACGGGGACAGAACCTCCTACAATGAGCAGTTCTTC.

The V and J genes are TRBV9 and TRBJ2-1; D unclear. V was cut by 0 bases and J by 0 bases, with 7 bases left in between. Looked up from germline, CDR1 is SGDLS and CDR2 is YYNGEE. This CDR3 comprises 15 residues. The CDR3: CASSVGRSSYNEQFF. The CDR3 nucleotides are TGTGCCAGCAGCGTAGGGCGGAGCTCCTACAATGAGCAGTTCTTC.

Points on this clone: In the same sample, other DNA sequences code for this CDR3. V and J are TRBV28 and TRBJ1-5; D is uncertain. Trimming stripped 5 bases from V and 4 bases from J, with 6 bases between. CDR3 length: 12 amino acids. Germline V gene data show CDR1 as MDHEN and CDR2 as SYDVKM. CDR3 residues: CASSLLNQPQHF. The CDR3 coding sequence is TGTGCCAGCAGTCTTCTAAATCAGCCCCAGCATTTT.

This chain joins TRBV28 and TRBJ1-6, with TRBD1 as a possible D gene (5 bases). The CDR3 length is 14 residues. Trimming shortened V by 7 bases and J by 6 bases, and 13 bases separated the two germline ends. Germline CDR1 is MDHEN and CDR2 is SYDVKM. The CDR3 nucleotides are TGTGCCAGCACGCCGGGACTACCTAATTCACCCCTCCACTTT. Its protein is CASTPGLPNSPLHF.

There are many counts of this clone. The chain employs TRBV2 and TRBJ1-2; no clear D. The CDR3 is 15 amino acids. The germline CDR1 and CDR2 sequences are SNHLY and FYNNEI. Trimming took off 0 bases at V and 0 bases at J, with 8 bases between the two ends. DNA of the CDR3: TGTGCCAGCAGTGAAGCGCAGCGGACTAACTATGGCTACACCTTC. Translating gives CASSEAQRTNYGYTF. The whole variable domain, remainder taken from reference TRBV2 and TRBJ1-2, is EPEVTQTPSHQVTQMGQEVILRCVPISNHLYFYWYRQILGQKVEFLVSFYNNEISEKSEIFDDQFSVERPDGSNFTLKIRSTKLEDSAMYFCASSEAQRTNYGYTFGSGTRLTVV.

The chain recombines TRBV5-4 with TRBJ2-7, with no clear D. The CDR3 has 12 amino acids. V was clipped by 4 bases and J by 6 bases, with 11 bases between them. CDR1 and CDR2 (germline): SGHNT, YYREEE (reference sequence). In DNA form, the CDR3 reads TGTGCCAGCAGCAACTCTAGAGCCGAGCAGTACTTC. It translates to CASSNSRAEQYF.

J is TRBJ1-2 and V is TRBV24-1; a weak D match, TRBD1 (5 bases). CDR1 and CDR2 (germline): KGHDR, SFDVKD. CDR3 length equals 14 residues. V dropped 0 bases and J dropped 7 bases, with 11 bases sitting between them. This CDR3 reads CATSDLQGAGGYTF. CDR3 DNA: TGTGCCACCAGTGATTTGCAAGGGGCGGGTGGCTACACCTTC.

The chain has TRBV6-2 or TRBV6-3 and TRBJ2-3, with unresolved D. V lost 2 bases and J lost 2, with 8 bases in between. The CDR3 length is 14 residues. Germline lookup yields CDR1 MNHEY and CDR2 SVGEGT. The CDR3 region is CASSYGVFTDTQYF. DNA for the CDR3: TGTGCCAGCAGTTACGGCGTGTTCACAGATACGCAGTATTTT.

CDR3: CASSLVAGEAYEQYF. The DNA of the CDR3 is TGTGCCAGCAGCTTGGTCGCAGGGGAGGCCTACGAGCAGTACTTC. V is TRBV5-5 and J is TRBJ2-7; D may be TRBD1 or TRBD2 (6 bases each). The CDR3 spans 15 residues. V lost 0 bases and J lost 2, with 12 bases in between. Germline values: CDR1 SGHKS, CDR2 YYEKEE (reference sequence).

CDR3 coding DNA: TGTGCCAGCTCAGAGCTCGGACAGGGAAATCAGCCCCAGCATTTT. Amino acid sequence: CASSELGQGNQPQHF. The chain links TRBV18 to TRBJ1-5, with TRBD1 matching over 8 bases. Germline assignment: CDR1 KGHSH and CDR2 LQKENI. V dropped 5 bases and J dropped 4; count of bases not matched to a gene: 7. CDR3 length equals 15 residues.

The chain links TRBV5-4 to TRBJ1-4; D is possibly TRBD1 (5 bases). The V and J ends lost 2 bases and 4 bases respectively, with 9 bases between them. Germline V lookup: CDR1 SGHNT, CDR2 YYREEE (reference sequence). This CDR3 region has 14 residues. The CDR3 nucleotides are TGTGCCAGCAGCTTTAACAGGAATAATGAAAAACTGTTTTTT. This encodes CASSFNRNNEKLFF. The variable domain in full, completed from reference TRBV5-4 and TRBJ1-4, reads ETGVTQSPTHLIKTRGQQVTLRCSSQSGHNTVSWYQQALGQGPQFIFQYYREEENGRGNFPPRFSGLQFPNYSSELNVNALELDDSALYLCASSFNRNNEKLFFGSGTQLSVL.

This chain uses TRBV29-1 with TRBJ2-7; 8 bases are shared with TRBD1. With 6 bases clipped from V and 6 bases from J, the junction kept 4 bases outside the gene matches. The CDR3 covers 11 residues. Germline V gene data show CDR1 as SQVTM and CDR2 as ANQGSEA. This chain's CDR3 is CSVQGGGEQYF. The CDR3 nucleotides are TGCAGCGTACAGGGGGGAGGCGAGCAGTACTTC.

This chain connects TRBV19 to TRBJ1-5, with 8 positions matching TRBD1. Germline CDR1 reads LNHDA; CDR2 reads SQIVND (reference sequence). The J segment lost 7 bases and the V segment lost 4 bases, leaving 6 bases of the junction unmatched. The CDR3 is made up of 14 amino acids. CDR3 region: CASSTGTGGQPQHF. The CDR3 DNA is TGTGCCAGTAGTACCGGGACAGGAGGGCAGCCCCAGCATTTT.

The chain carries TRBV6-6 and TRBJ2-7; 15 positions agree with TRBD2. Germline assignment: CDR1 MNHNY and CDR2 SVGAGI (reference sequence). The length of the CDR3 is 16 residues. V lost 5 bases to trimming and J lost 7 bases; unmatched junction nucleotides: 9. DNA of the CDR3: TGTGCCAGCAGTATCCCCGGACTAGCGGGAGGGAGAGAGCAGTACTTC. This codes for CASSIPGLAGGREQYF.

This clone was counted a single time. The chain carries TRBV14 and TRBJ2-7, with 11 bases fitting TRBD2. The V and J ends lost 4 bases and 0 bases, in that order; junction bases with no gene match: 2. Germline V gene lookup returns CDR1 SGHDN and CDR2 FVKESK. The CDR3 is 15 amino acids. DNA for the CDR3: TGTGCCAGCAGCCGCACTAGCGGGAGCTCCTACGAGCAGTACTTC. Amino acid sequence: CASSRTSGSSYEQYF.

The chain recombines TRBV3-1 (or the pseudogene TRBV3-2) with TRBJ1-1; D ambiguous. The length of the CDR3 is 13 residues. The germline V gene encodes CDR1 LGHDT and CDR2 YNNKEL (reference sequence). The ends were cut back, 4 bases at V and 2 bases at J, with 8 bases in the middle. As DNA, the CDR3 is TGTGCCAGCAGCCCCCGGAGCAACACTGAAGCTTTCTTT. Translation gives CASSPRSNTEAFF.

The chain recombines TRBV7-6 with TRBJ2-7; the match to TRBD2 covers 10 bases. V was pared by 0 bases and J by 5 bases, with 4 bases of the junction left unmatched. The CDR3 is made up of 15 amino acids. Looked up from germline, CDR1 is SGHVS and CDR2 is FNYEAQ. In DNA form, the CDR3 reads TGTGCCAGCAGCTTAGCCGCTAGCGGGAGTAACGAGCAGTACTTC. Encoded protein: CASSLAASGSNEQYF.

This clone is a singleton in its sample. The chain combines TRBV7-2 with TRBJ2-7; TRBD1 matches 8 bases. Germline V CDR1 and CDR2: SGHTA, FQGNSA. The ends lost 5 bases at V and 2 bases at J; junction bases unmatched: 8. This CDR3 contains 15 residues. The CDR3 loop is CASSQASGQAYEQYF. The CDR3, as DNA: TGTGCCAGCAGCCAGGCATCGGGACAGGCCTACGAGCAGTACTTC. The whole variable domain, remainder taken from reference TRBV7-2 and TRBJ2-7, is GAGVSQSPSNKVTEKGKDVELRCDPISGHTALYWYRQSLGQGLEFLIYFQGNSAPDKSGLPSDRFSAERTGGSVSTLTIQRTQQEDSAVYLCASSQASGQAYEQYFGPGTRLTVT.

The V call is TRBV28, the J call TRBJ1-5; D is undetermined. Deletions cut 5 bases from V and 7 bases from J, with 6 bases between. From germline, CDR1 is MDHEN and CDR2 SYDVKM. The CDR3 is 11 amino acids. The CDR3 nucleotides read TGTGCCAGCAGTGTTGAGCAGCCCCAGCATTTT. It translates to CASSVEQPQHF.

The rearrangement joins TRBV27 to TRBJ2-2, with 16 bases lining up with TRBD2. V lost 6 bases, J lost 6 bases, and 13 bases stayed unmatched. The CDR3 spans 19 residues. CDR1 and CDR2 from the germline V gene are MNHEY and SMNVEV (reference sequence). CDR3 amino acids: CASRSGLAGGRERAGELFF. The CDR3 DNA reads TGTGCCAGCAGGTCGGGACTAGCGGGAGGGCGCGAAAGGGCCGGGGAGCTGTTTTTT.

V and J are TRBV7-8 and TRBJ2-7, with D possibly matching TRBD2 (5 bases). Trimming removed 4 bases from V and 3 bases from J, with 10 bases in between. CDR3 size: 13 residues. CDR1 is SGHVS and CDR2 is FQNEAQ in the germline V gene. Here the CDR3 DNA reads TGTGCCAGCAGCTCCGGGATCGGCTACGAGCAGTACTTC. The encoded protein is CASSSGIGYEQYF.